The T cell receptor beta chain under discussion was sequenced for a study of blood T cell repertoires in COVID-19. The study drew participants aged about 18 to 89 years from approximately 23 US areas. Participant-reported clinical history was the basis for cohort assignment. What the recovered Cohort 3 donors had was two negative PCRs, clearance, or symptom resolution. Original handling: Researchers report that nucleated cell counts were estimated from reference gene primer amplification. Using immunoSEQ multiplex PCR, the repertoire was profiled, and TCRdb retains in-frame clones only, with some absent. Clone size and the V and J calls come from that table; the DNA yielded D and trimming. This sample has roughly 200,000 clones, with 85% to 90% found just once. The CDR3 sequence is 16 residues long. Germline CDR1 and CDR2: SEHNR and FQNEAQ (reference sequence). J was trimmed by 3 bases and V by 5 bases; bases with no gene match: 8.

The rearrangement joins TRBV7-9 to TRBJ2-1, with TRBD1 matching 9 bases. The sequence derives from a man younger than 45 who had recovered from COVID-19. The specimen was PBMCs or T cells enriched from blood (not recorded which). The CDR3 loop reads CASSPWTGDNYNEQFF. The CDR3 bases are TGTGCCAGCAGCCCATGGACAGGGGATAACTACAATGAGCAGTTCTTC.